Following are 6 T cell receptor beta chains from one sample sequenced in a study of cytomegalovirus exposure and HLA in healthy donors. Generated by immunoSEQ multiplex PCR, the TCRdb table keeps only in-frame clones and is missing some. Among around 150,000 clones listed, roughly nine tenths were seen once. The sequencing sample was made of PBMCs. These receptors originate from a man aged 18-30 years in good health and CMV-seropositive.

This clone was seen once. The chain carries TRBV6-1 and TRBJ2-1, with D perhaps TRBD1 (5 bases). The V and J ends lost 3 bases and 4 bases respectively, with 10 bases between them. CDR3 length: 14 amino acids. Germline V gives CDR1 MNHNS, CDR2 SASEGT. In nucleotides, the CDR3 is TGTGCCAGCAGTGACAGGGTTGAATACAATGAGCAGTTCTTC. Translation: CASSDRVEYNEQFF.

Concerning this clone: One end of the junction varies from germline; a read error may be responsible. V is TRBV7-7 and J is TRBJ2-5, with D perhaps TRBD1 (6 bases). The CDR3 runs 15 residues. CDR1 is SSHAT, CDR2 FNYEAQ, per germline (reference sequence). CDR3 in amino acids: CASSLYRDTTETQYF. The DNA for the CDR3 is TGTGCTAGCAGCTTATACAGGGACACCACGGAGACCCAGTACTTC.

In this sample, this clone turned up once. V usage is TRBV7-8 and J usage is TRBJ2-2; 10 bases line up with TRBD2. V lost 6 bases to trimming and J lost 4 bases; unmatched junction nucleotides: 11. Per the germline V gene, CDR1 is SGHVS and CDR2 is FQNEAQ. The CDR3 totals 17 residues. This chain's CDR3 is CASSRPLAGEGTGELFF. For the CDR3, the DNA is TGTGCCAGCAGTCGACCTCTAGCGGGAGAGGGCACCGGGGAGCTGTTTTTT.

V and J are TRBV19 and TRBJ1-1, with D possibly being TRBD1 (5 bases). The CDR3 extends over 13 amino acids. The germline gives CDR1 LNHDA, CDR2 SQIVND (reference sequence). Between the trimmed V and J ends, which lost 5 bases and 2 bases, there was a span of 9 bases. The CDR3 DNA follows: TGTGCCAGTAGTCACCAGGGTAACACTGAAGCTTTCTTT. Its protein product is CASSHQGNTEAFF.

The CDR3 sequence: CASSIGSGYTF. The CDR3 nucleotides read TGTGCCAGTAGTATAGGAAGCGGCTACACCTTC. The chain carries TRBV19 and TRBJ1-2; no clear D gene. The germline V gene encodes CDR1 LNHDA and CDR2 SQIVND (reference sequence). V was clipped by 1 base and J by 8 bases, with 5 bases between them. The CDR3 runs to 11 residues.

The chain couples TRBV5-1 to TRBJ2-5; TRBD1 aligns across 7 bases. V was clipped by 4 bases and J by 2 bases; unmatched bases: 5. The CDR3 is 14 amino acids. Germline lookup yields CDR1 SGHRS and CDR2 YFSETQ. The CDR3 nucleotides read TGCGCCAGCAGCCAAGGGGGACAGCAAGAGACCCAGTACTTC. The encoded protein is CASSQGGQQETQYF.